This T cell receptor (beta chain) was recorded in a study of OX40 agonist ivuxolimab in advanced cancers. The overall study: Patients were roughly 87% male with ages about 23 to 80, mean around 58.

CDR1 and CDR2 (germline): SGHNT, YYREEE (reference sequence). V was trimmed by 3 bases and J by 1 base, leaving 7 bases between them. This CDR3 is 13 amino acids long. Method: immunoSEQ multiplex PCR; TCRdb's copy keeps in-frame clones and lacks some. The top ten clones hold around 0.61% of a sample with about 110,000 clones, approximately 90% of them seen once. The V gene is TRBV5-4, the J gene TRBJ1-1; TRBD1 is a possible D gene (5 bases). This sequence originates from an adult with an advanced solid tumor such as melanoma, head and neck, liver or kidney cancer. The input for sequencing was CD4+ or CD8+ T cells sorted from blood, taken in a trial of the OX40 agonist ivuxolimab. CDR3 region: CASSSGRNTEAFF. CDR3 DNA: TGTGCCAGCAGCTCGGGACGGAACACTGAAGCTTTCTTT.